Listed below are T cell receptor beta chains from one sample, sequenced in a study of blood T cell repertoires in COVID-19. Sequencing was performed with immunoSEQ multiplex PCR; in TCRdb, only in-frame clones are kept and a portion is missing. The data show more than 80,000 clones, roughly 90% seen once. Source material: peripheral blood. The receptors here all came from an older man with acute or convalescent COVID-19. The CDR3 runs from the conserved cysteine through the conserved F or W. D genes are given only for firm matches.

j_call v_call d_call cdr3_length cdr3_aa
TRBJ1-2 TRBV7-8 TRBD1 14 CASSPPGTGGAYTF
TRBJ2-5 TRBV7-6 TRBD2 16 CASSLVWREVYETQYF
TRBJ2-1 TRBV7-6 - 15 CASSLGNAGYNEQFF
TRBJ1-2 TRBV7-2 TRBD1 16 CASSSRQGAGRYGYTF
TRBJ1-1 TRBV10-3 - 13 CAISATGNTEAFF
TRBJ1-5 TRBV6-4 TRBD1 15 CASSDRGQGDQPQHF
TRBJ2-1 TRBV6-2/TRBV6-3 TRBD2 16 CASSLIAGVGTNEQFF
TRBJ2-3 TRBV5-5 TRBD2 14 CASSLGTSPDTQYF
TRBJ1-6 TRBV28 TRBD1 13 CASRRDSNSPLHF
TRBJ1-1 TRBV5-1 - 14 CASSLTGMNTEAFF
TRBJ1-4 TRBV4-3 - 14 CASSQDGRGEKLFF
TRBJ2-7 TRBV11-2 TRBD2 13 CASGLAGLYEQYF
TRBJ1-1 TRBV5-8 - 13 CASSLEQNTEAFF
TRBJ2-5 TRBV19 - 16 CASSTLGGRGGETQYF
TRBJ1-5 TRBV7-2 - 16 CASSYLGRAGYQPQHF
TRBJ1-1 TRBV7-2 - 13 CASSKNRNTEAFF
TRBJ1-2 TRBV7-2 TRBD1 13 CASSLVGGDGYTF
TRBJ2-2 TRBV7-8 TRBD2 16 CASSLRLALNTGELFF
TRBJ2-7 TRBV12-5 TRBD1 14 CASGTGTGYYEQYF
TRBJ1-4 TRBV24-1 - 15 CATSDSRGFGEKLFF
TRBJ1-5 TRBV9 - 13 CASSSDGGTAQHF
TRBJ1-1 TRBV18 TRBD1 16 CASSPLSWGTGGKAFF
TRBJ1-1 TRBV19 TRBD1 14 CASSLTGQNTEAFF
TRBJ2-1 TRBV4-3 - 15 CASSQDRIVRDEQFF
TRBJ2-1 TRBV4-3 - 14 CASSQGSTSNEQFF
TRBJ2-7 TRBV7-8 - 15 CASSLVGGTPYEQYF
TRBJ1-2 TRBV4-1 - 14 CASSQDPVNYGYTF
TRBJ2-7 TRBV19 - 13 CASIPQGSHEQYF
TRBJ2-1 TRBV5-4 - 15 CASSAGTAAYNEQFF
TRBJ1-2 TRBV28 - 11 CASSLSIGYTF
TRBJ2-2 TRBV5-1 - 16 CASSLVVQGNTGELFF
TRBJ2-3 TRBV21-1 - 20 CASSKGFSGRGDNCTDTQYF
TRBJ2-7 TRBV28 TRBD2 15 CASRWTSGRVAEQYF
TRBJ2-2 TRBV28 TRBD1 14 CASRQIGTGGELFF
TRBJ2-1 TRBV19 - 13 CASSMELFSEQFF
TRBJ2-2 TRBV7-7 - 16 CASSPDRFSNTGELFF
TRBJ2-1 TRBV9 - 15 CASSVAGGSYNEQFF
TRBJ2-3 TRBV6-5 TRBD2 16 CASSYRAGGSTDTQYF
TRBJ2-1 TRBV7-9 - 15 CASTLGGGSYNEQFF
TRBJ1-2 TRBV19 TRBD1 14 CASSKGQGAGGYTF
TRBJ1-5 TRBV6-6 TRBD1 15 CASSWGQGKGQPQHF
TRBJ1-4 TRBV9 - 14 CASSVNGAGEKLFF
TRBJ2-2 TRBV4-2 TRBD1 16 CASGYSGQGAIGELFF
TRBJ1-2 TRBV6-5 - 14 CASSIGGHEVGYTF
TRBJ1-4 TRBV5-8 - 15 CASSRGHLGDEKLFF
TRBJ2-6 TRBV30 - 14 CAWSHISGANVLTF
TRBJ1-2 TRBV6-6 TRBD1 16 CASSRPEGQGTGGYTF
TRBJ2-3 TRBV5-1 TRBD2 16 CASSRTSGVSTDTQYF
TRBJ1-2 TRBV30 - 15 CAWSVQGLPNYGYTF
TRBJ1-5 TRBV5-4 - 14 CASSLEGSNQPQHF
TRBJ1-2 TRBV15 TRBD1 13 CATSLTGGYGYTF
TRBJ1-4 TRBV28 TRBD1 15 CASSLVGRGREKLFF
TRBJ1-5 TRBV28 TRBD1 15 CASSTLTGGDQPQHF
TRBJ1-2 TRBV18 TRBD1 15 CASSPTDRGLYGYTF
TRBJ2-5 TRBV5-6 - 11 CASSLRETQYF
TRBJ1-5 TRBV19 - 13 CASSGGVGQPQHF
TRBJ2-5 TRBV25-1 TRBD2 17 CASSGSGGLAGLETQYF